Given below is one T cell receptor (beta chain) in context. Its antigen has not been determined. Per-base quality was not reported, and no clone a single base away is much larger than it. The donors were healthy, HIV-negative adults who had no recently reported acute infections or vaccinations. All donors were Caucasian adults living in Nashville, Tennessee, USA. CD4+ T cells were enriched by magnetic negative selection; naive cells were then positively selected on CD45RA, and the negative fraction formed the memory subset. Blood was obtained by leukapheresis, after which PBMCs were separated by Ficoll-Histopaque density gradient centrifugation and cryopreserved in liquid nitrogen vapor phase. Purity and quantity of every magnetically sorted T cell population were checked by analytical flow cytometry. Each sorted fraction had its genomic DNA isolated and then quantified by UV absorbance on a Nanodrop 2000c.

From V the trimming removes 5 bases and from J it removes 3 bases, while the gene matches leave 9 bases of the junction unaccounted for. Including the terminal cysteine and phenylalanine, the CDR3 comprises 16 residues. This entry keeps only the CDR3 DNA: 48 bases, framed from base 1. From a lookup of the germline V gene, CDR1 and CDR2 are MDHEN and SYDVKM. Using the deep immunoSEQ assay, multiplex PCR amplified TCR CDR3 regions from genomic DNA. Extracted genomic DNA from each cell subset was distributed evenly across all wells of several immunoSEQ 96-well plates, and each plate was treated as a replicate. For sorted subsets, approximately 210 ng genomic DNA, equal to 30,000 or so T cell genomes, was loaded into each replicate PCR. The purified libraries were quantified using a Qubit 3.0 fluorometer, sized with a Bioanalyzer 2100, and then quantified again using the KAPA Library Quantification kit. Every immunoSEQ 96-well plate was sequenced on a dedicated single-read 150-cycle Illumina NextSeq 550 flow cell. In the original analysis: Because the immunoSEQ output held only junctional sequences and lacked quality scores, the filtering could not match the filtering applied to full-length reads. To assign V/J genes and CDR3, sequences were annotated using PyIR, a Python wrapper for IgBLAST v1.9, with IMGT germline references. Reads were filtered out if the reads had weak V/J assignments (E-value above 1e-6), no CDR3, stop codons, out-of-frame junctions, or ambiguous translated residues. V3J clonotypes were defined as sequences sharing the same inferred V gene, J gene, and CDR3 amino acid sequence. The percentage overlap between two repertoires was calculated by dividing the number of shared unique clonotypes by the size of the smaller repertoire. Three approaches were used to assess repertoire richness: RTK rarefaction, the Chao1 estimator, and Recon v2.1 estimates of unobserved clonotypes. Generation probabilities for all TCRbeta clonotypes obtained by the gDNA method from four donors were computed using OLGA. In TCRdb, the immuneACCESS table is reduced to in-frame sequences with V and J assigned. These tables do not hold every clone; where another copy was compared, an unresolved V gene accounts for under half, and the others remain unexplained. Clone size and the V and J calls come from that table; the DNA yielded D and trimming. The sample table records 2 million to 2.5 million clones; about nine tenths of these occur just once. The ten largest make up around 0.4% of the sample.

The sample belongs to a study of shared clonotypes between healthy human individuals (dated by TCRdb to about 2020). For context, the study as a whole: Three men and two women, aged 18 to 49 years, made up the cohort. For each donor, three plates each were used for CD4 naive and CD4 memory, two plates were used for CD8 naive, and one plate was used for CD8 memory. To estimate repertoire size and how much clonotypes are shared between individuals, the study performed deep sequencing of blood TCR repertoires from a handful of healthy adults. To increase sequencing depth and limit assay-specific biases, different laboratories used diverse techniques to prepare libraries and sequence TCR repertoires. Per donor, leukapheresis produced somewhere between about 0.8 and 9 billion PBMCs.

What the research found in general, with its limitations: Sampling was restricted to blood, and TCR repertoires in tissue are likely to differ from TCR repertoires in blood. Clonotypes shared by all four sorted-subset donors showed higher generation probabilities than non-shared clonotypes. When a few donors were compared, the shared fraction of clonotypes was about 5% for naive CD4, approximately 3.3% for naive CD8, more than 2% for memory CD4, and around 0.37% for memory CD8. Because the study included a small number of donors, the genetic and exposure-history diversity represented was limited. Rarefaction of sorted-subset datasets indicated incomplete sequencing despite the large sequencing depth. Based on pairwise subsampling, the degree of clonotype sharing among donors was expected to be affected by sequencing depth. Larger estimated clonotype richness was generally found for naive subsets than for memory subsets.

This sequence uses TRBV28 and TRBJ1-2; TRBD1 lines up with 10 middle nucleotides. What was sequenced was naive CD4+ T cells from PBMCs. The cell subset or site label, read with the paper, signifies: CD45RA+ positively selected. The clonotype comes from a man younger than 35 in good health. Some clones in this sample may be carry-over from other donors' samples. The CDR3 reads CASSGGDRGRDYGYTF. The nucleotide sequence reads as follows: TGTGCCAGCAGTGGAGGAGACAGGGGGCGGGACTATGGCTACACCTTC.